Listed below are T cell receptor beta chains from one sample, sequenced in a study of T cell responses to AZD1222 COVID-19 vaccine. Method: immunoSEQ multiplex PCR; TCRdb's copy keeps in-frame clones and lacks some. Among 140,000 to 150,000 clones listed, 80% to 90% were seen once. The material was peripheral blood, obtained on day 0 of AZD1222 vaccination. Every receptor here comes from an adult in good health. CDR3s include the opening cysteine and the closing phenylalanine or tryptophan. D genes are given only for firm matches. Some rows have no size entry. The others give once, few or many, or a class for an expanded clone.

cdr3_nt cdr3_aa clone_size d_call j_call v_call
TGTGCCTGGACGCCATTTATAAATTCACCCCTCCACTTT CAWTPFINSPLHF NA NA TRBJ1-6 TRBV30
TGTGCCAGCAGTGAAGCGGGTTTGTTAGCGGGAGCAGATACGCAGTATTTT CASSEAGLLAGADTQYF NA TRBD2 TRBJ2-3 TRBV2
TGTGCCAGCAGCTTGGGGGACAGGGAAGGTGGAAACACCATATATTTT CASSLGDREGGNTIYF NA TRBD1 TRBJ1-3 TRBV5-6
TGTGCCAGCAGTTTACGGGCCGAGATAGATGGCACAGATACGCAGTATTTT CASSLRAEIDGTDTQYF NA NA TRBJ2-3 TRBV28
TGTGCCAGCAGTCCACTAGCGGCGTCTAGCACAGATACGCAGTATTTT CASSPLAASSTDTQYF NA TRBD2 TRBJ2-3 TRBV27
TGTGCCAGCAGCTTAGTTGGGGGCTCCTACGAGCAGTACTTC CASSLVGGSYEQYF NA NA TRBJ2-7 TRBV7-9
TGCGCCAGCAGCCAAGATCCCGGCGGTTACAATGAGCAGTTCTTC CASSQDPGGYNEQFF NA NA TRBJ2-1 TRBV4-1
TGTGCCAGCAGCTTACAGGGGCGACACACAGATACGCAGTATTTT CASSLQGRHTDTQYF NA NA TRBJ2-3 TRBV7-8
TGTGCCAGCAGTGATTATCGGGGCATGGTTTACAATGAGCAGTTCTTC CASSDYRGMVYNEQFF NA NA TRBJ2-1 TRBV2
TGTGCCAGCAGCCAGGACAGGCTGGGCGTGGGGGCCAACGTCCTGACTTTC CASSQDRLGVGANVLTF NA TRBD1 TRBJ2-6 TRBV4-2
TGCGCCAGCAGCAACCCCAGCGGGGGGCATGGCTACACCTTC CASSNPSGGHGYTF NA NA TRBJ1-2 TRBV5-1
TGTGCCACCAGTGAGAGCGGCTGGGGCAATGAGCAGTTCTTC CATSESGWGNEQFF NA NA TRBJ2-1 TRBV24-1
TGTGCCAGCACCTTCGGGGGATGGGGCTACACCTTC CASTFGGWGYTF NA NA TRBJ1-2 TRBV12-3/TRBV12-4
TGTGCCAGCAGCCTACGGGGTCCTAGGGAGACCCAGTACTTC CASSLRGPRETQYF NA NA TRBJ2-5 TRBV7-2
TGTGCCAGCAGCTTTGCACACGCAGATACGCAGTATTTT CASSFAHADTQYF NA NA TRBJ2-3 TRBV7-6
TGCGCCAGCAGCTCCCATTTAACCGGACAGGGGCGTCACTATGGCTACACCTTC CASSSHLTGQGRHYGYTF NA TRBD1 TRBJ1-2 TRBV5-1
TGTGCCAGCATCTCGGGACAGGCTAACTATGGCTACACCTTC CASISGQANYGYTF NA TRBD1 TRBJ1-2 TRBV6-5
TGTGCCACCAGTGATGCGCAGGGGGCGTTTGGCTACACCTTC CATSDAQGAFGYTF NA TRBD1 TRBJ1-2 TRBV24-1
TGCGCCAGCAGCTTGCGGCGGGAGGAGACCCAGTACTTC CASSLRREETQYF few TRBD2 TRBJ2-5 TRBV5-1
TGTGCCTGGAGTGTACGCGGGGTAGACTCACCCCTCCACTTT CAWSVRGVDSPLHF NA NA TRBJ1-6 TRBV30
TGTGCCAGCAGTTTCGGGACTAATGAAAAACTGTTTTTT CASSFGTNEKLFF NA NA TRBJ1-4 TRBV6-5
TGTGCCAGCAGTCCCCGTTGGCTAGCGGTGTACAATGAGCAGTTCTTC CASSPRWLAVYNEQFF NA TRBD2 TRBJ2-1 TRBV6-2/TRBV6-3
TGTGCCAGCAGCCCTGACAGGGTCCCTGAAGCTTTCTTT CASSPDRVPEAFF NA TRBD1 TRBJ1-1 TRBV12-3/TRBV12-4
TGTGCCAGCAGCCCTGGGGGGACCGGGGCCAACGTCCTGACTTTC CASSPGGTGANVLTF NA NA TRBJ2-6 TRBV7-2
TGTGCCAGCACTCCGCTCGGCACGGGAACCTACAATGAGCAGTTCTTC CASTPLGTGTYNEQFF NA NA TRBJ2-1 TRBV28
TGTGCCAGCAGCGATGGACAGGGGGCGATGAACGAGCAGTACTTC CASSDGQGAMNEQYF few TRBD1 TRBJ2-7 TRBV5-4
TGCGCCAGCAGCTTGGGCGGGGGCGGAGGGACCTACGAGCAGTACTTC CASSLGGGGGTYEQYF NA NA TRBJ2-7 TRBV5-1
TGTGCCAGCAGTTTAGGCAGCTCCTACGAGCAGTACTTC CASSLGSSYEQYF NA NA TRBJ2-7 TRBV12-3/TRBV12-4
TGTGCCAGCTCACCGAACTACGGGGGGGCCGCCGGGGAGCTGTTTTTT CASSPNYGGAAGELFF NA TRBD2 TRBJ2-2 TRBV18
TGTGCCAGCAGCCGGGATAGCGGGAGCCCCTACAATGAGCAGTTCTTC CASSRDSGSPYNEQFF NA TRBD2 TRBJ2-1 TRBV3-1/TRBV3-2
TGCGCCAGCAGCTTCGAAGGGGGGCGTAGCGGGGAGCTGTTTTTT CASSFEGGRSGELFF NA NA TRBJ2-2 TRBV5-1
TGCGCCAGCAGCCAAGCCCTGGACAGTCCTCTACCCTATGGCTACACCTTC CASSQALDSPLPYGYTF NA NA TRBJ1-2 TRBV4-1
TGTGCCAGCAGCTGGGGACAGGCAACGGGCTACACCTTC CASSWGQATGYTF few TRBD1 TRBJ1-2 TRBV3-1/TRBV3-2
TGTGCCACCAGTGATTCGGCGGGGGGCCACTACAATGAGCAGTTCTTC CATSDSAGGHYNEQFF NA TRBD2 TRBJ2-1 TRBV24-1
TGTGCCAGCAGCTCTCGGGACACACAAGAGACCCAGTACTTC CASSSRDTQETQYF NA NA TRBJ2-5 TRBV21-1
TGTGCCATCAGCCCGGGACAGGGCGGCTATGGCTACACCTTC CAISPGQGGYGYTF NA TRBD1 TRBJ1-2 TRBV10-3
TGTGCCAGCAGCTATCCGGGACTAGGTATCACAGATACGCAGTATTTT CASSYPGLGITDTQYF NA TRBD2 TRBJ2-3 TRBV7-8
TGTGCCAGCCGGAGTCCAGGATCTAATGGCTACACCTTC CASRSPGSNGYTF NA NA TRBJ1-2 TRBV9
TGTGCCAGCAGTTTCCCCGGACAGGGTTCCTACGAGCAGTACTTC CASSFPGQGSYEQYF NA TRBD1 TRBJ2-7 TRBV27
TGTGCCAGCCCAGCCGAGGGCGACACCATATATTTT CASPAEGDTIYF NA NA TRBJ1-3 TRBV7-9
TGTGCCAGTAGTATTGCAGAGATTGAAAAACTGTTTTTT CASSIAEIEKLFF NA NA TRBJ1-4 TRBV19
TGTGCCAGCAGCGGTAATCGACTAGCGGGAGCCTACGAGCAGTACTTC CASSGNRLAGAYEQYF NA TRBD2 TRBJ2-7 TRBV28
TGCAGTGCTAGTATGAACAATCAGCCCCAGCATTTT CSASMNNQPQHF NA NA TRBJ1-5 TRBV20-1
TGTGCCAGCAGTTTTGGCGGTGGGGGGGCTGAAGCTTTCTTT CASSFGGGGAEAFF once NA TRBJ1-1 TRBV27
TGCAGCTGCTACGGGAACAGGGTGAGGGGAGAAGGCGGCTACACCTTC CSCYGNRVRGEGGYTF NA NA TRBJ1-2 TRBV29-1
TGTGCCAGCAGCTTGGGAGAGAGGGCCCAAGAGACCCAGTACTTC CASSLGERAQETQYF NA NA TRBJ2-5 TRBV5-8
TGCGCCAGCAGCCGGAATACGAACACTGAAGCTTTCTTT CASSRNTNTEAFF NA NA TRBJ1-1 TRBV5-1
TGTGCCAGCAGTTACTCGATGACTTACGAGCAGTACTTC CASSYSMTYEQYF NA NA TRBJ2-7 TRBV6-5
TGTGCCAGTACCTGGGACAGGGGCAACACTGAAGCTTTCTTT CASTWDRGNTEAFF NA TRBD1 TRBJ1-1 TRBV19